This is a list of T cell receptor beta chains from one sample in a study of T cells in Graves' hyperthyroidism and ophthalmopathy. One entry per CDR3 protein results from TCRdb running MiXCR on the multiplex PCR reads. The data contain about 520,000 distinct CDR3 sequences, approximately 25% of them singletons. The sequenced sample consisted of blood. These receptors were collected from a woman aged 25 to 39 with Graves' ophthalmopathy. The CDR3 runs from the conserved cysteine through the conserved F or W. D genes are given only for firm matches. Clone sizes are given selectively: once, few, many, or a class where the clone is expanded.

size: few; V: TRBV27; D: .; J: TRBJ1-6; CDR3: CASSLEQGFGNSPLHF; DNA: TGTGCCAGCAGTTTGGAACAGGGTTTCGGAAATTCACCCCTCCACTTT
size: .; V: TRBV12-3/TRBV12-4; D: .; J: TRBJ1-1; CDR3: CASSPDLRDRGTEAFF; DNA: TGTGCCAGCAGCCCAGATCTTCGGGACCGGGGGACTGAAGCTTTCTTT
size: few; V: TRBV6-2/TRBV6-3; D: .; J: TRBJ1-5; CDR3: CASRNTDNQPQHF; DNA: TGTGCCAGCAGGAACACGGACAATCAGCCCCAGCATTTT
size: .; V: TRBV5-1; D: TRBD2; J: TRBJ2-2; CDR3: CASSLRSSVGLAGSTGELFF; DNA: TGCGCCAGCAGCTTACGGTCCTCAGTAGGACTAGCGGGTAGCACCGGGGAGCTGTTTTTT
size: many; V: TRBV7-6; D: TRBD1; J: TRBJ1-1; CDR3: CASSPQPGQLNTEAFF; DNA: TGTGCCAGCAGCCCCCAGCCGGGACAGCTGAACACTGAAGCTTTCTTT
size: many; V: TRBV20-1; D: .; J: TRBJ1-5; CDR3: CSATTRFGRWGNQPQHF; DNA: TGCAGTGCCACGACACGATTCGGCCGTTGGGGCAATCAGCCCCAGCATTTT
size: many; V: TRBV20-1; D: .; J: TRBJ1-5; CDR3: CSANDWDSNQPQHF; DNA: TGCAGTGCGAACGACTGGGATAGCAATCAGCCCCAGCATTTT
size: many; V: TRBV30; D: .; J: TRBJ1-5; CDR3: CAWSSRDNQPQHF; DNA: TGTGCCTGGAGCAGTAGGGACAATCAGCCCCAGCATTTT
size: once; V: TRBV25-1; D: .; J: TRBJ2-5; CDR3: CASSEYIQETQYF; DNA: TGTGCCAGCAGTGAATACATCCAAGAGACCCAGTACTTC
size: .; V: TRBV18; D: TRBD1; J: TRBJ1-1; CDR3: CASQTGQGTEAFF; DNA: TGTGCCAGCCAGACGGGACAGGGCACTGAAGCTTTCTTT
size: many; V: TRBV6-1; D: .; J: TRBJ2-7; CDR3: CASRLSKRQYF; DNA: TGTGCCAGCAGACTCTCCAAAAGGCAGTACTTC
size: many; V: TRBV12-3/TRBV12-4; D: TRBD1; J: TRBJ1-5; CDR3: CASSLGQGAGYSNQPQHF; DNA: TGTGCCAGCAGTTTAGGACAGGGGGCTGGATATAGCAATCAGCCCCAGCATTTT
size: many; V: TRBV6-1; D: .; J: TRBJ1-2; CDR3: CASSESVGGVSGYTF; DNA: TGTGCCAGCAGTGAATCAGTGGGGGGGGTGAGCGGCTACACCTTC
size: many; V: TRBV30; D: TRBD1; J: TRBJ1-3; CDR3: CAWAGTALYF; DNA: TGTGCCTGGGCGGGGACAGCCTTATATTTT
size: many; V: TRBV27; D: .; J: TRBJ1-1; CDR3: CASSSGRVSVNTEAFF; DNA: TGTGCCAGCAGCTCGGGCAGGGTATCCGTGAACACTGAAGCTTTCTTT